The next 24 T cell receptor beta chains were all read from a single sample in a study of early T cells in non-severe SARS-CoV-2 infection. MiXCR, applied by TCRdb to the 5' RACE reads, yields one record per CDR3 protein. In the table there are about 64,000 distinct CDR3 sequences, less than 20% of which are singletons. This sample comprised whole blood, obtained at baseline. The origin of the receptors is an adult who was a healthcare worker with PCR-confirmed SARS-CoV-2 infection or an uninfected control (not recorded which).

The CDR3, as DNA: TGTGCCAGCAATCACCCCTTTGGACAGGTCTCCGGGACCAGCCCCTACGAGCAGTACTTC. This gives the protein CASNHPFGQVSGTSPYEQYF. This chain uses TRBV7-2 with TRBJ2-7, with 7 nucleotides matching TRBD1. The CDR3 contains 20 residues. Trimming at V came to 7 bases and at J to 2 bases, leaving 26 bases not matched to a gene. From germline, CDR1 is SGHTA and CDR2 FQGNSA.

In its sample, this clonotype was seen a few times. The chain combines TRBV20-1 with TRBJ2-7, with 11 bases fitting TRBD2. Trimming took 5 bases from V and 2 from J; bases not matched to a gene: 5. The CDR3 length is 14 residues. Germline assignment: CDR1 DFQATT and CDR2 SNEGSKA (reference sequence). This CDR3 reads CSALRTSGPYEQYF. Here the CDR3 DNA reads TGCAGTGCTCTCCGGACTAGCGGGCCCTACGAGCAGTACTTC.

V gene TRBV3-1 combines with J gene TRBJ2-5; unclear D gene. Germline V gene lookup returns CDR1 LGHDT and CDR2 YNNKEL (reference sequence). Trimming took off 1 base at V and 5 bases at J, with 8 bases between the two ends. This CDR3 has 13 residues. CDR3 DNA sequence: TGTGCCAGCAGCCAAGGACGGTTGGAGACCCAGTACTTC. Its protein is CASSQGRLETQYF.

The chain carries TRBV19 and TRBJ1-2, with 7 bases fitting TRBD1. The ends lost 7 bases at V and 3 bases at J; junction bases unmatched: 5. CDR3 size: 13 residues. CDR1 and CDR2 (germline): LNHDA, SQIVND (reference sequence). CDR3 coding DNA: TGTGCCAGTACTAGGGGGCGCGACTATGGCTACACCTTC. Translating it yields CASTRGRDYGYTF.

The chain has TRBV18 and TRBJ2-3; the D is unclear. The V gene's germline CDR1 is KGHSH and CDR2 LQKENI. CDR3 length: 10 residues. Trimming took 2 bases from V and 6 from J, leaving 0 bases between them. The CDR3 DNA reads as TGTGCCAGCTCACCAGATACGCAGTATTTT. Amino acids: CASSPDTQYF.

This clonotype came up a few times. This rearrangement joins TRBV5-1 to TRBJ2-7, with D perhaps matching TRBD1 (5 bases). Germline V lookup: CDR1 SGHRS, CDR2 YFSETQ. The length of the CDR3 is 15 residues. Trimming pared 4 bases from V and 5 bases from J, leaving 19 bases between. CDR3 sequence (DNA): TGCGCCAGCAGCAGCAGTCAGGCAGGGTCGGACGAGCAGTACTTC. The encoded protein is CASSSSQAGSDEQYF.

This clonotype was counted only a few times. The rearrangement uses TRBV12-3 or TRBV12-4 and TRBJ1-2; the D is unclear. V shed 5 bases and J shed 6 bases, with 10 bases lying between them. The CDR3 contains 12 residues. The CDR3 sequence: CASSLNTHGYTF. The DNA for the CDR3 is TGTGCCAGCAGTCTCAACACCCATGGCTACACCTTC.

The genes are TRBV3-1 and TRBJ2-1, with D possibly called TRBD1 or TRBD2 (5 bases each). Germline CDR1 is LGHDT and CDR2 is YNNKEL (reference sequence). Between the trimmed V and J ends, which lost 4 bases and 10 bases, there was a span of 17 bases. This CDR3 has 14 residues. CDR3 loop: CASSRDGNRLEQFF. CDR3 bases: TGTGCCAGCAGCCGGGACGGAAATCGATTGGAGCAGTTCTTC.

The genes are TRBV29-1 and TRBJ2-7; 7 nucleotides align to TRBD1. The length of the CDR3 is 14 residues. The germline V gene encodes CDR1 SQVTM and CDR2 ANQGSEA. With V trimmed by 5 bases and J by 3 bases, 10 bases remained unmatched. This CDR3 reads CSVRYGRGHYEQYF. Here the CDR3 DNA reads TGCAGCGTTCGCTACGGTAGGGGGCACTACGAGCAGTACTTC.

DNA of the CDR3: TGCAGTGCTAGAGATTACGGACATCCCCAGCGGGAGTCCGGCTCAGATACGCAGTATTTT. This sequence encodes CSARDYGHPQRESGSDTQYF. The rearrangement links TRBV20-1 to TRBJ2-3; 8 bases are shared with TRBD2. This CDR3 region has 20 residues. Germline lookup yields CDR1 DFQATT and CDR2 SNEGSKA (reference sequence). The trim removed 0 bases at V and 4 bases at J, leaving 21 bases unmatched.

This clonotype was observed a few times. The chain has TRBV28 and TRBJ1-5, with a possible D match to TRBD1 (6 bases). The CDR3 runs to 15 residues. Trimming removed 3 bases at V and 0 bases at J, with 9 bases between. Germline values: CDR1 MDHEN, CDR2 SYDVKM. The CDR3 DNA reads TGTGCCAGCAGTTTCCCAGGGGTTAGCAATCAGCCCCAGCATTTT. It is translated as CASSFPGVSNQPQHF. The whole variable domain, filled in from reference TRBV28 and TRBJ1-5, reads DVKVTQSSRYLVKRTGEKVFLECVQDMDHENMFWYRQDPGLGLRLIYFSYDVKMKEKGDIPEGYSVSREKKERFSLILESASTNQTSMYLCASSFPGVSNQPQHFGDGTRLSIL.

This clonotype showed up just a few times. The chain is built from TRBV20-1 and TRBJ2-7, with 8 bases identical to TRBD1. V was clipped by 5 bases and J by 3 bases; unmatched bases: 3. The germline V gene encodes CDR1 DFQATT and CDR2 SNEGSKA (reference sequence). This CDR3 spans 12 amino acids. The CDR3 DNA is TGCAGTGCTGCAGGGGGCGGCTACGAGCAGTACTTC. It is translated as CSAAGGGYEQYF.

This clonotype was detected only a few times. This chain links TRBV1 with TRBJ1-6. TRBV1 is described as a pseudogene. The length of the CDR3 is 18 residues. The CDR3 is CTSSQIEPFVCYNSPLHF. The CDR3 coding sequence is TGCACCAGCAGCCAGATCGAGCCCTTCGTGTGTTATAATTCACCCCTCCACTTT.

CDR3 amino acids: CASSAVYNEQFF. The CDR3 DNA sequence: TGTGCCAGCAGTGCCGTCTACAATGAGCAGTTCTTC. The chain uses TRBV6-6 and TRBJ2-1; D gene uncertain. CDR3 length: 12 residues. V lost 5 bases and J 3 bases, leaving 5 bases between the germline ends. The germline V gene has CDR1 MNHNY and CDR2 SVGAGI (reference sequence).

A remark on this clonotype: A single base separates this from a much larger clone, so it may be a read error. The chain uses TRBV6-4 and TRBJ2-3; D may be TRBD2 (5 bases). Trimming removed 3 bases from V and 0 bases from J, with 7 bases in between. This CDR3 has 14 residues. Germline values: CDR1 MRHNA, CDR2 SNTAGT. The CDR3 bases are TGTGCCAGCAGTGAGCGGGCTAGCACAGATACGCAGTATTTT. It specifies CASSERASTDTQYF.

The chain carries TRBV7-2 and TRBJ2-3, with no clear D. In germline, CDR1 is SGHTA, CDR2 FQGNSA. This CDR3 has 16 amino acids. Trimming removed 1 base at V and 4 bases at J, with 15 bases between. This chain's CDR3 is CASSLVVGPKADTQYF. CDR3 coding DNA: TGTGCCAGCAGCTTAGTCGTAGGGCCGAAAGCAGATACGCAGTATTTT.

The chain employs TRBV20-1 and TRBJ1-1; unclear D gene. Deletions cut 3 bases from V and 4 bases from J, with 15 bases between. Germline V gene lookup returns CDR1 DFQATT and CDR2 SNEGSKA (reference sequence). The CDR3 runs to 14 residues. CDR3 in amino acids: CSARALSLGTEAFF. The CDR3, as DNA: TGCAGTGCTAGGGCCCTCTCCTTGGGCACTGAAGCTTTCTTT.

CDR3 residues: CSARAGTSALQETQYF. CDR3 DNA: TGCAGTGCTAGAGCCGGGACTAGCGCCCTCCAAGAGACCCAGTACTTC. The chain couples TRBV20-1 to TRBJ2-5, with 10 bases lining up with TRBD2. The CDR3 extends over 16 amino acids. In germline, CDR1 is DFQATT, CDR2 SNEGSKA (reference sequence). The V gene end was trimmed by 1 base and the J gene end by 1 base; junction bases not matched to a gene: 6.

V usage is TRBV5-4 and J usage is TRBJ2-5, with a possible D match to TRBD1 (5 bases). In germline, CDR1 is SGHNT, CDR2 YYREEE (reference sequence). The CDR3 is 14 amino acids. The ends were cut back, 1 base at V and 2 bases at J, with 9 bases in the middle. In nucleotides, the CDR3 is TGTGCCAGCAGCTTGAAAGACAGACAAGAGACCCAGTACTTC. Amino acid sequence: CASSLKDRQETQYF. The full variable domain, in which reference TRBV5-4 and TRBJ2-5 provide the parts outside the CDR3, is ETGVTQSPTHLIKTRGQQVTLRCSSQSGHNTVSWYQQALGQGPQFIFQYYREEENGRGNFPPRFSGLQFPNYSSELNVNALELDDSALYLCASSLKDRQETQYFGPGTRLLVL.

The rearrangement links TRBV6-1 to TRBJ1-6; D possibly corresponds to TRBD1 (6 bases). CDR3 length: 15 residues. The germline V and J ends were trimmed by 8 bases and 3 bases, with 14 bases remaining between them. Per germline, CDR1 MNHNS and CDR2 SASEGT. The CDR3 DNA follows: TGTGCCAGCGGCTGGGAACAGGGCTATAATTCACCCCTCCACTTT. It codes for CASGWEQGYNSPLHF.

The sample holds a few counts of this clonotype. The rearrangement joins TRBV7-6 to TRBJ2-1; the D is unclear. The CDR3 runs 15 residues. CDR1 and CDR2 (germline): SGHVS, FNYEAQ. V dropped 6 bases and J dropped 2 bases, with 14 bases sitting between them. The CDR3, as DNA: TGTGCCAGCAGGTCGGCTAGTAACCCCTACAATGAGCAGTTCTTC. Its protein product is CASRSASNPYNEQFF.

This clonotype has at least ten counts. This chain links TRBV24-1 with TRBJ2-2; tentatively, D is TRBD1 or TRBD2 (5 bases each). V lost 5 bases and J 7 bases, leaving 10 bases between the germline ends. Germline CDR1 reads KGHDR; CDR2 reads SFDVKD. This CDR3 region has 13 residues. The CDR3 nucleotides are TGTGCCACCAGTGGCCGGGACGGCGGGGAGCTGTTTTTT. Amino acids: CATSGRDGGELFF.

This clonotype was found a few times. The chain has TRBV14 and TRBJ1-1; 7 bases match TRBD1. Trimming took 4 bases from V and 10 from J; bases not matched to a gene: 9. From germline, CDR1 is SGHDN and CDR2 FVKESK. The CDR3 spans 13 residues. The CDR3 reads CASSLLGGFGAFF. In DNA, the CDR3 is TGTGCCAGCAGCCTTTTAGGGGGCTTCGGAGCTTTCTTT.

V and J are TRBV7-2 and TRBJ2-7; TRBD2 matches 7 bases. CDR3 length equals 13 residues. CDR1 and CDR2 (germline): SGHTA, FQGNSA. V shed 7 bases and J 0 bases; nucleotides not matched to a gene: 3. For the CDR3, the DNA is TGTGCCAGCACCTGGGGGGGCTCCTACGAGCAGTACTTC. Its protein product is CASTWGGSYEQYF.